The 17 T cell receptor beta chains listed next were all sequenced from one sample in a study of blood T cell repertoires in COVID-19. Here immunoSEQ multiplex PCR was the method, and the copy in TCRdb shows in-frame clones only, minus some. In the table there are fewer than 60,000 clones, 88% of which are singletons. The sequencing input was peripheral blood. These receptors all stem from a human donor with active COVID-19. The donor label of this sample is uncertain.

In nucleotides, the CDR3 is TGTGCCAGCAGTGCACCTAACCGGGACACCACAGACACTGAAGCTTTCTTT. This encodes CASSAPNRDTTDTEAFF. The V gene is TRBV6-2 or TRBV6-3, the J gene TRBJ1-1; perhaps TRBD1 as D (6 bases). This CDR3 is 17 amino acids long. The V and J ends lost 5 bases and 3 bases respectively, with 22 bases between them. Germline values: CDR1 MNHEY, CDR2 SVGEGT.

DNA of the CDR3: TGTGCCAGCAGCTTAGCGCCATCAGTGAACTATGGCTACACCTTC. Protein sequence: CASSLAPSVNYGYTF. The chain recombines TRBV7-6 with TRBJ1-2; D remains ambiguous. The CDR3 consists of 15 residues. V lost 0 bases and J lost 2, with 10 bases in between. CDR1 and CDR2 from the germline V gene are SGHVS and FNYEAQ.

The chain couples TRBV5-5 to TRBJ1-5; D gene ambiguous. The ends were cut back, 0 bases at V and 0 bases at J, with 13 bases in the middle. This CDR3 spans 17 amino acids. The germline V gene has CDR1 SGHKS and CDR2 YYEKEE (reference sequence). DNA for the CDR3: TGTGCCAGCAGCTTGGACAGAGCTGCATATAGCAATCAGCCCCAGCATTTT. This encodes CASSLDRAAYSNQPQHF.

This clone was seen a few times. The CDR3 reads CASSSRPTLTGGLSYEQYF. The DNA of the CDR3 is TGTGCCAGCAGTTCCCGTCCGACCTTGACAGGAGGTCTGTCCTACGAGCAGTACTTC. V and J are TRBV27 and TRBJ2-7; weak D call: TRBD1 (6 bases). Germline V lookup: CDR1 MNHEY, CDR2 SMNVEV (reference sequence). The CDR3 sequence is 19 residues long. The germline V and J ends were trimmed by 4 bases and 1 base, with 26 bases remaining between them.

The CDR3 bases are TGTGCCAGCTCACGGGACACCTTATCGGGGCAGTACTTC. Protein: CASSRDTLSGQYF. This chain joins TRBV18 and TRBJ2-7, with D maybe TRBD1 (6 bases). The CDR3 covers 13 residues. Per the germline V gene, CDR1 is KGHSH and CDR2 is LQKENI. V lost 4 bases, J lost 9 bases, and 16 bases lay in between. The full variable domain, its missing parts supplied by reference TRBV18 and TRBJ2-7, is NAGVMQNPRHLVRRRGQEARLRCSPMKGHSHVYWYRQLPEEGLKFMVYLQKENIIDESGMPKERFSAEFPKEGPSILRIQQVVRGDSAAYFCASSRDTLSGQYFGPGTRLTVT.

The rearrangement uses TRBV25-1 and TRBJ2-5, with a weak D call TRBD1 (6 bases). The CDR3 extends over 14 amino acids. Germline V lookup: CDR1 MGHDK, CDR2 SYGVNS. Trimming stripped 1 base from V and 3 bases from J, with 9 bases between. The CDR3 nucleotides are TGTGCCAGCAGTGAATGGCAGGGGAAAGAGACCCAGTACTTC. This translates into CASSEWQGKETQYF.

The V call is TRBV30, the J call TRBJ2-3; possible D gene TRBD1, 5 bases. The CDR3 runs 15 residues. The V gene lost 2 bases and the J gene lost 0 bases, with 12 bases spanning the gap. Germline V gene lookup returns CDR1 GTSNPN and CDR2 SVGIG (reference sequence). The chain's CDR3 is CAWSRQTLSTDTQYF. The DNA of the CDR3 is TGTGCCTGGAGTCGACAGACTCTCAGCACAGATACGCAGTATTTT. The entire variable domain, with the rest obtained from reference TRBV30 and TRBJ2-3, is as follows: SQTIHQWPATLVQPVGSPLSLECTVEGTSNPNLYWYRQAAGRGLQLLFYSVGIGQISSEVPQNLSASRPQDRQFILSSKKLLLSDSGFYLCAWSRQTLSTDTQYFGPGTRLTVL.

This clone was recorded only once. V is TRBV9 and J is TRBJ1-1; D is possibly TRBD1 (6 bases). Looked up from germline, CDR1 is SGDLS and CDR2 is YYNGEE. The CDR3 runs to 15 residues. V gave up 0 bases and J gave up 1 base, with 10 bases separating them. CDR3 coding DNA: TGTGCCAGCAGCGTAGGAGGACAGCGGAACACTGAAGCTTTCTTT. Its protein is CASSVGGQRNTEAFF.

The chain joins TRBV5-1 to TRBJ2-7; D might be TRBD2 (6 bases). The CDR3 length is 14 residues. Germline lookup yields CDR1 SGHRS and CDR2 YFSETQ. The germline V and J ends were trimmed by 8 bases and 7 bases, with 22 bases remaining between them. The DNA of the CDR3 is TGCGCCAGTACCCGGGACTTTGAAGTAGTAGAGCAGTACTTC. Protein product: CASTRDFEVVEQYF.

The genes are TRBV3-1 (or the pseudogene TRBV3-2) and TRBJ2-1; D is unclear. Trimming took 4 bases from V and 3 from J, leaving 13 bases between them. The CDR3 runs to 15 residues. The V gene's germline CDR1 is LGHDT and CDR2 YNNKEL (reference sequence). CDR3 bases: TGTGCCAGCAGCCGAGGCAGAACCGTCTACAATGAGCAGTTCTTC. It yields the protein CASSRGRTVYNEQFF.

The chain links TRBV5-6 to TRBJ2-2; TRBD2 matches at 8 bases. V was clipped by 3 bases and J by 3 bases; unmatched bases: 7. Germline CDR1 SGHDT, CDR2 YYEEEE. The CDR3 extends over 16 amino acids. The CDR3 region is CASSSFGGEDTGELFF. CDR3 nucleotide sequence: TGTGCCAGCAGCTCCTTCGGGGGGGAGGACACCGGGGAGCTGTTTTTT. The full variable domain, with the rest looked up from reference TRBV5-6 and TRBJ2-2, is DAGVTQSPTHLIKTRGQQVTLRCSPKSGHDTVSWYQQALGQGPQFIFQYYEEEERQRGNFPDRFSGHQFPNYSSELNVNALLLGDSALYLCASSSFGGEDTGELFFGEGSRLTVL.

The chain recombines TRBV5-1 with TRBJ1-6; 7 bases map to TRBD1. With 0 bases clipped from V and 7 bases from J, the junction kept 4 bases outside the gene matches. Per germline, CDR1 SGHRS and CDR2 YFSETQ. The CDR3 is 15 residues long. The CDR3 here is CASSLGGTENSPLHF. In DNA form, the CDR3 reads TGCGCCAGCAGCTTGGGTGGGACAGAAAATTCACCCCTCCACTTT.

Details on this clone: Other DNA sequences within the sample encode an identical CDR3. The chain carries TRBV18 and TRBJ2-3; D not certain. The CDR3 contains 14 residues. Per germline, CDR1 KGHSH and CDR2 LQKENI. The germline V and J ends were trimmed by 3 bases and 2 bases, with 9 bases remaining between them. CDR3 region: CASSPRRFTDTQYF. The CDR3 nucleotides are TGTGCCAGCTCACCTCGCAGGTTCACAGATACGCAGTATTTT.

The chain joins TRBV27 to TRBJ2-1, with TRBD1 matching over 7 bases. Germline values: CDR1 MNHEY, CDR2 SMNVEV (reference sequence). The trim removed 6 bases at V and 9 bases at J, leaving 8 bases unmatched. This CDR3 region has 13 residues. CDR3 bases: TGTGCCAGCAGCTCGTACAGGGGTGGTGAGCAGTTCTTC. This encodes CASSSYRGGEQFF.

This chain connects TRBV12-3 or TRBV12-4 to TRBJ1-1; D is uncertain. This CDR3 region has 13 residues. Deletions cut 5 bases from V and 1 base from J, with 8 bases between. The CDR3 here is CASSATRNTEAFF. CDR3 nucleotide sequence: TGTGCCAGCAGTGCAACCAGGAACACTGAAGCTTTCTTT.

The J gene is TRBJ2-1, the V gene TRBV27; the match to TRBD2 covers 7 bases. V lost 6 bases and J lost 10; bases outside the gene matches: 18. The CDR3 has 16 amino acids. Per the germline V gene, CDR1 is MNHEY and CDR2 is SMNVEV (reference sequence). The CDR3 sequence is CASSSWGGGRGQEQFF. The CDR3 region has the DNA TGTGCCAGCAGCAGCTGGGGCGGGGGTAGGGGTCAGGAGCAGTTCTTC.

The chain joins TRBV2 to TRBJ2-7; D is uncertain. V shed 2 bases and J shed 10 bases, with 15 bases lying between them. CDR1 is SNHLY, CDR2 FYNNEI, per germline. The CDR3 runs 13 residues. The CDR3 DNA is TGTGCCAGCAGTGAACAGGCCAATCGGCAACAGTACTTC. Its protein product is CASSEQANRQQYF. Full variable domain (missing parts from reference TRBV2 and TRBJ2-7): EPEVTQTPSHQVTQMGQEVILRCVPISNHLYFYWYRQILGQKVEFLVSFYNNEISEKSEIFDDQFSVERPDGSNFTLKIRSTKLEDSAMYFCASSEQANRQQYFGPGTRLTVT.